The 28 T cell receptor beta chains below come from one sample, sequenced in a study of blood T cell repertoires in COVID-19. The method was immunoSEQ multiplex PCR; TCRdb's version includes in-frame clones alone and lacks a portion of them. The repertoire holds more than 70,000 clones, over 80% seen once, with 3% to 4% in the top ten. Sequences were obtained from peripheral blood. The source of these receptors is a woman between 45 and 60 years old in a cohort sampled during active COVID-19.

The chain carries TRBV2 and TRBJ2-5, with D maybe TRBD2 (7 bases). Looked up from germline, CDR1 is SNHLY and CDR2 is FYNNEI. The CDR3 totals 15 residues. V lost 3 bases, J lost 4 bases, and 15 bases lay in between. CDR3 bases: TGTGCCAGCAGTGATCGTGGGGGGGCCCCAGAGACCCAGTACTTC. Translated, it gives CASSDRGGAPETQYF.

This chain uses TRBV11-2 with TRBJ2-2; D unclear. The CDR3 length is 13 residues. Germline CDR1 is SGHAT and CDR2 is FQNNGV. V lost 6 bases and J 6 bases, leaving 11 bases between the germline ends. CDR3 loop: CASRVVSPGELFF. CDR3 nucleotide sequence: TGTGCCAGCAGAGTAGTGAGTCCCGGGGAGCTGTTTTTT.

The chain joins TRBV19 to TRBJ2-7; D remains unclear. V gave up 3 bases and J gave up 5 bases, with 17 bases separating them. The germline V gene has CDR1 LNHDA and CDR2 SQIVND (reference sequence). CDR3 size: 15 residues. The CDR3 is CASSMSGSFLDEQYF. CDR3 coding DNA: TGTGCCAGTAGTATGTCCGGTTCGTTTTTGGACGAGCAGTACTTC.

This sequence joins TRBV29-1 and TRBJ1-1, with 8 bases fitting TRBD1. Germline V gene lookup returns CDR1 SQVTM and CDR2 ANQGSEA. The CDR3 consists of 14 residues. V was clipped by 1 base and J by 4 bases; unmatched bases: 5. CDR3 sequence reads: CSVEGGTGGTEAFF. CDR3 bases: TGCAGCGTTGAAGGGGGAACAGGGGGCACTGAAGCTTTCTTT. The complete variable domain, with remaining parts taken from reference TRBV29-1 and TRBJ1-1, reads SAVISQKPSRDICQRGTSLTIQCQVDSQVTMMFWYRQQPGQSLTLIATANQGSEATYESGFVIDKFPISRPNLTFSTLTVSNMSPEDSSIYLCSVEGGTGGTEAFFGQGTRLTVV.

The CDR3 DNA follows: TGTGCCAGCACCCTTGGACAGGGTGCCTACGAGCAGTACTTC. This sequence encodes CASTLGQGAYEQYF. The rearrangement links TRBV2 to TRBJ2-7, with 8 nucleotides matching TRBD1. Germline CDR1 and CDR2: SNHLY and FYNNEI. This CDR3 is built from 14 residues. Trimming at V came to 7 bases and at J to 2 bases, leaving 7 bases not matched to a gene.

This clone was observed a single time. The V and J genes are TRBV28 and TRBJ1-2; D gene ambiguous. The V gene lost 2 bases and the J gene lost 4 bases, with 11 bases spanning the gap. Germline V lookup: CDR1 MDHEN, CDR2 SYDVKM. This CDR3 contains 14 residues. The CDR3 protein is CASSLGTGLYGYTF. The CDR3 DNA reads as TGTGCCAGCAGTTTAGGTACCGGACTCTATGGCTACACCTTC.

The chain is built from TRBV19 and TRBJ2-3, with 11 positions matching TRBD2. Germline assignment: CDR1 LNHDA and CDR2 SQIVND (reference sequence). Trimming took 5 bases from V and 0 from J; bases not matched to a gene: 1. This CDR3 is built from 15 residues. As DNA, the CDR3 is TGTGCCAGTAGTCGACTAGCGGGGAGCACAGATACGCAGTATTTT. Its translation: CASSRLAGSTDTQYF.

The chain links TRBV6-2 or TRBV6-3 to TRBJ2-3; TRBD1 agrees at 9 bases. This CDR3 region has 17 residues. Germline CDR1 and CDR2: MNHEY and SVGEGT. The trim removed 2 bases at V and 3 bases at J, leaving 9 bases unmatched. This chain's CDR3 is CASSYLSHRGLTDTQYF. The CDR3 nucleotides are TGTGCCAGCAGTTACCTCTCCCACAGGGGGCTTACAGATACGCAGTATTTT.

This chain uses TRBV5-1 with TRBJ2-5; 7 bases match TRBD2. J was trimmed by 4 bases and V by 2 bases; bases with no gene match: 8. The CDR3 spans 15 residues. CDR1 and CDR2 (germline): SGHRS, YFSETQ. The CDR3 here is CASSFGTTIRETQYF. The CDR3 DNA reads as TGCGCCAGCAGCTTCGGGACTACTATCAGAGAGACCCAGTACTTC.

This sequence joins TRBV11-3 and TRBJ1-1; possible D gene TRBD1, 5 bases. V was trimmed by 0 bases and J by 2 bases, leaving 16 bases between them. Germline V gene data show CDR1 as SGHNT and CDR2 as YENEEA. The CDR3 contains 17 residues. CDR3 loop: CASSLERGWGVNTEAFF. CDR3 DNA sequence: TGTGCCAGCAGCTTAGAACGAGGTTGGGGGGTAAACACTGAAGCTTTCTTT. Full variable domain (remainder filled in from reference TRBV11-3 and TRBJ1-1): EAGVVQSPRYKIIEKKQPVAFWCNPISGHNTLYWYLQNLGQGPELLIRYENEEAVDDSQLPKDRFSAERLKGVDSTLKIQPAELGDSAVYLCASSLERGWGVNTEAFFGQGTRLTVV.

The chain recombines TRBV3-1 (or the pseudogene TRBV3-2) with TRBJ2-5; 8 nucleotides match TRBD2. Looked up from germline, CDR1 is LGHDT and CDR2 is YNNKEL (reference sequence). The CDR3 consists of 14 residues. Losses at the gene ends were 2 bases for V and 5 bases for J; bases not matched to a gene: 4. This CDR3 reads CASSQTSGLETQYF. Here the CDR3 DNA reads TGTGCCAGCAGCCAAACTAGCGGCCTGGAGACCCAGTACTTC.

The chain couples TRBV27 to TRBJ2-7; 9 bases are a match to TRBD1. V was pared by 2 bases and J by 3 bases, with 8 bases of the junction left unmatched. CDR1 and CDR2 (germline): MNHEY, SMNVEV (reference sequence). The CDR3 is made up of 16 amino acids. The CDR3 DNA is TGTGCCAGCAGTTTAATCCCTGGACAGGGGCTCTACGAGCAGTACTTC. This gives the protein CASSLIPGQGLYEQYF.

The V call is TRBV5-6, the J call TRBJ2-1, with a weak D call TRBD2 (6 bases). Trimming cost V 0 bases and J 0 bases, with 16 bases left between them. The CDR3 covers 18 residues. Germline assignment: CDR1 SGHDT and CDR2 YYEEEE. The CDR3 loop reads CASSLVVSGPYSYNEQFF. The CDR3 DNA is TGTGCCAGCAGCTTGGTGGTAAGCGGGCCCTACTCCTACAATGAGCAGTTCTTC.

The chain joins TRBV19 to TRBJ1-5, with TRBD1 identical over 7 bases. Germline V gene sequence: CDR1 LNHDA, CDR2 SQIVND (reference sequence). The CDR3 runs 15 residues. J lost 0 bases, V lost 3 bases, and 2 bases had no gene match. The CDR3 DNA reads TGTGCCAGTAGTATCTGGGACAGTAGCAATCAGCCCCAGCATTTT. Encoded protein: CASSIWDSSNQPQHF.

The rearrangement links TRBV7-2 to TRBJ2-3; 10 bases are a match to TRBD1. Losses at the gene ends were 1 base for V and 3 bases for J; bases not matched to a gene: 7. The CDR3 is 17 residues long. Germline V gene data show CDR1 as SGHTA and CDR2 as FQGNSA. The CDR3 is CASSLGAGQGITDTQYF. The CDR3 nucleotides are TGTGCCAGCAGCTTAGGGGCGGGACAGGGGATAACAGATACGCAGTATTTT.

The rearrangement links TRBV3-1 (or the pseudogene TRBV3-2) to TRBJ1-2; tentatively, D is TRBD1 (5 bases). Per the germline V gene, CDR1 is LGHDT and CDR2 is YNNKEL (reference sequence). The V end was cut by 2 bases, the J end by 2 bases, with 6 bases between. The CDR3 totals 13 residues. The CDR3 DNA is TGTGCCAGCAGCCAAAAGGGGAACTATGGCTACACCTTC. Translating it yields CASSQKGNYGYTF.

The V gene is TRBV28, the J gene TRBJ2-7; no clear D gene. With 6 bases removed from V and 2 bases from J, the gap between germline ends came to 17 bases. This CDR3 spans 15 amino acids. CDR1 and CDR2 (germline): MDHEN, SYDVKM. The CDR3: CASSPTWPLTYEQYF. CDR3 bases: TGTGCCAGCAGCCCTACCTGGCCACTAACCTACGAGCAGTACTTC.

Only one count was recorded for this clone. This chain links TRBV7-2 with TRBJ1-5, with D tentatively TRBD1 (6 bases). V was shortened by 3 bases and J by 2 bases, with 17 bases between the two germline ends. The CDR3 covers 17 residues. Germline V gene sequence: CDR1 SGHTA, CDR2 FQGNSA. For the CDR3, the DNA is TGTGCCAGCAGCTTCGGGGGGCCAGAGACGGGCAATCAGCCCCAGCATTTT. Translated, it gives CASSFGGPETGNQPQHF.

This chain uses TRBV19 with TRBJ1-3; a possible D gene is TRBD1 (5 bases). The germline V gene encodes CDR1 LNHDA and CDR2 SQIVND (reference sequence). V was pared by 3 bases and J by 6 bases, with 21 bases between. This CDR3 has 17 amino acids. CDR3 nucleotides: TGTGCCAGTAGTATGAATCGGCCAGGGAGGCGGCTAAACACCATATATTTT. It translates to CASSMNRPGRRLNTIYF.

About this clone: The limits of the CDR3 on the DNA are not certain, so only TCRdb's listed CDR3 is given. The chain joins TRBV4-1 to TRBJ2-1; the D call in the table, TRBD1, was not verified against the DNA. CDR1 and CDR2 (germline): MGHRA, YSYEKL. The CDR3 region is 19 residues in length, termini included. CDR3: CASSQGILGTGQGHNEQFF.

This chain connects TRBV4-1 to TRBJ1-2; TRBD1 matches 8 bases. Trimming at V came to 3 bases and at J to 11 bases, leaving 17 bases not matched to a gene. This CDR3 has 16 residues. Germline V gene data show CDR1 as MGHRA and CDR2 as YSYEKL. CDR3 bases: TGCGCCAGCAGCCATGCCACGACAGGGGCTTCATCGGGGTACACCTTC. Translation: CASSHATTGASSGYTF.

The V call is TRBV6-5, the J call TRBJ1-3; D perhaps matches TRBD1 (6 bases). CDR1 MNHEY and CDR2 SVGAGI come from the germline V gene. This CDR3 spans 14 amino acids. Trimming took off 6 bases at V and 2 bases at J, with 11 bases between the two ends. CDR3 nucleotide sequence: TGTGCCAGCAGAGCCGGGACACCTGGAAACACCATATATTTT. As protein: CASRAGTPGNTIYF.

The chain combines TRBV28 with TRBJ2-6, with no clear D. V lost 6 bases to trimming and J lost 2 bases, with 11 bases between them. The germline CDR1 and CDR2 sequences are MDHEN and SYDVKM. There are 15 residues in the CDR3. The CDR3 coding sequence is TGTGCCAGCAGCCCTGGCACCGCTGGGGCCAACGTCCTGACTTTC. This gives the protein CASSPGTAGANVLTF.

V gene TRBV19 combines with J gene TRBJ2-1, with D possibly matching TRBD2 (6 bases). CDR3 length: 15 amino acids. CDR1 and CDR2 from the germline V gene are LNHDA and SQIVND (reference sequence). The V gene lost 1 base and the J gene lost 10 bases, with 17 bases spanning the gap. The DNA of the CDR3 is TGTGCCAGTAGTATAGGGGGACTGCGGCTTAGGGAGCAGTTCTTC. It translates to CASSIGGLRLREQFF.

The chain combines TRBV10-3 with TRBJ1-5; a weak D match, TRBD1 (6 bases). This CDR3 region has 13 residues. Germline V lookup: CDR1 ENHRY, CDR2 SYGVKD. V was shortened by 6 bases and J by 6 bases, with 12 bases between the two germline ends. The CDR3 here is CAIRPGESQPQHF. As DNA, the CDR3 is TGTGCCATCAGGCCAGGGGAAAGTCAGCCCCAGCATTTT.

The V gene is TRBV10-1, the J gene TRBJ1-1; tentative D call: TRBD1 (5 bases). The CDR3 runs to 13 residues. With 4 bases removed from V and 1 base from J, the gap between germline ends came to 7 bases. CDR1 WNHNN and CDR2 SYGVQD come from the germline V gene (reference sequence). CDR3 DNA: TGCGCCAGCAGTGGACAGAGGAACACTGAAGCTTTCTTT. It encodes CASSGQRNTEAFF.

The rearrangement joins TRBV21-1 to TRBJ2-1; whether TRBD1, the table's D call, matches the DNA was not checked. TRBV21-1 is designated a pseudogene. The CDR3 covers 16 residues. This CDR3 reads CASSKGKGSPYNEQFF. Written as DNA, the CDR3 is TGTGCCAGCAGCAAAGGTAAGGGGTCCCCCTACAATGAGCAGTTCTTC.

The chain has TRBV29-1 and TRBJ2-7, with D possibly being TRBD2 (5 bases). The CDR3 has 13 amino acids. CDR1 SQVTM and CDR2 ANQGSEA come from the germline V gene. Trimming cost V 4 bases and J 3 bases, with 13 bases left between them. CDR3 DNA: TGCAGCGTTGCGTCGGAGGAGGACTACGAGCAGTACTTC. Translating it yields CSVASEEDYEQYF.